This TCR beta chain comes out of a study of shared clonotypes between healthy human individuals. With regard to this clone: Its target is not known.

The DNA input per sorted-subset replicate PCR was roughly 0.2 ug, corresponding to some 30,000 T cell genomes. Original data processing: Sequence data from immunoSEQ were junction-only and lacked quality scores; consequently, filtering differed. Clones were sequenced by immunoSEQ multiplex PCR, and TCRdb holds only the in-frame ones, with some missing. V and J calls and clone size come straight from that table; D and trimming were deduced from the DNA. The profile shows 2,500,000 or so clones, 90% to 95% of them singletons. General study findings and limits: The four-donor shared clonotypes exceeded non-shared clonotypes in generation probability, with non-shared ones scoring lower.

This CDR3 region has 12 residues. The V gene end was trimmed by 6 bases and the J gene end by 9 bases; junction bases not matched to a gene: 10. The germline V gene has CDR1 SQVTM and CDR2 ANQGSEA. The V call is TRBV29-1, the J call TRBJ2-5; TRBD2 agrees at 7 bases. Source material: naive CD4+ T cells sorted from blood. This sample's subset: CD45RA+ positively selected. This TCR was recovered from a man aged 18 to 29 in good health. The CDR3 DNA is TGCAGCGTAGAGAGCGGGGTCCGGGCCCAGTACTTC. Translation gives CSVESGVRAQYF.